The 26 T cell receptor beta chains below were found in one sample sequenced in a study of response to subunit inactivated influenza vaccine. Using its own MiXCR run on the RT-PCR reads, TCRdb lists one record per CDR3 protein. The sample has 500,000 or so distinct CDR3 sequences; about 15% are singletons. Sample: CD4+ T cells sorted from PBMCs, taken approximately 25 months after vaccination. The receptor source for this set is a man aged 50 to 69 who received an inactivated influenza vaccine.

A few counts support this clonotype. The rearrangement joins TRBV7-2 to TRBJ2-7; either TRBD1 or TRBD2 may supply D (5 bases each). The CDR3 runs to 14 residues. V lost 4 bases, J lost 4 bases, and 14 bases lay in between. Germline lookup yields CDR1 SGHTA and CDR2 FQGNSA. The CDR3 nucleotides read TGTGCCAGCAGCTCGCTCGGGGCTTATTACGAGCAGTACTTC. Translation: CASSSLGAYYEQYF.

This clonotype was counted between two and nine times. The chain is built from TRBV20-1 and TRBJ2-3, with unresolved D. CDR3 length equals 14 residues. Trimming stripped 1 base from V and 3 bases from J, with 11 bases between. Germline V gene data show CDR1 as DFQATT and CDR2 as SNEGSKA (reference sequence). The CDR3 DNA is TGCAGTGCTAGAGGAAGGATTAGTACAGATACGCAGTATTTT. This codes for CSARGRISTDTQYF.

This clonotype was picked up a small number of times. The V and J genes are TRBV11-2 and TRBJ2-1; 13 positions match TRBD2. V shed 6 bases, J shed 4 bases, and the junction held 3 bases outside the gene matches. The CDR3 totals 15 residues. Germline loops: CDR1 SGHAT, CDR2 FQNNGV. The CDR3 reads CASRRTSGRYNEQFF. Here the CDR3 DNA reads TGTGCCAGCAGGCGGACTAGCGGGAGATACAATGAGCAGTTCTTC.

This clonotype was counted a few times. This rearrangement joins TRBV6-1 to TRBJ2-7, with TRBD1 as a possible D gene (8 bases). The CDR3 extends over 14 amino acids. The V and J ends lost 7 bases and 4 bases respectively, with 17 bases between them. From germline, CDR1 is MNHNS and CDR2 SASEGT. CDR3 loop: CASIAGDRGYEQYF. CDR3 bases: TGTGCCAGCATAGCGGGCGACAGGGGTTACGAGCAGTACTTC.

This clonotype was found a few times. The rearrangement links TRBV5-1 to TRBJ2-7; a weak D match, TRBD2 (7 bases). The CDR3 sequence is 14 residues long. Trimming shortened V by 3 bases and J by 4 bases, and 14 bases separated the two germline ends. Germline loops: CDR1 SGHRS, CDR2 YFSETQ. CDR3 sequence: CASSWEGQRYEQYF. In DNA, the CDR3 is TGCGCCAGCAGCTGGGAGGGACAAAGATACGAGCAGTACTTC.

This clonotype has ten or more counts. CDR3: CSALTSVYEQYF. CDR3 nucleotides: TGCAGCGCCCTGACTAGTGTCTACGAGCAGTACTTC. The chain joins TRBV29-1 to TRBJ2-7; D may be TRBD2 (6 bases). V was cut by 7 bases and J by 3 bases, with 13 bases left in between. Germline V gene lookup returns CDR1 SQVTM and CDR2 ANQGSEA. The CDR3 covers 12 residues.

This clonotype was seen more than once but under ten times. V usage is TRBV11-2 and J usage is TRBJ2-7; D gene unclear. V dropped 4 bases and J dropped 3 bases, with 13 bases sitting between them. This CDR3 has 14 residues. Per germline, CDR1 SGHAT and CDR2 FQNNGV. In DNA form, the CDR3 reads TGTGCCAGCAGCTCCCTACGGGCCCACTACGAGCAGTACTTC. Amino acids: CASSSLRAHYEQYF.

J is TRBJ1-1 and V is TRBV20-1; D is ambiguous. CDR1 DFQATT and CDR2 SNEGSKA come from the germline V gene (reference sequence). V was pared by 4 bases and J by 4 bases, with 7 bases between. The CDR3 is 11 amino acids. The CDR3 sequence: CSAKASTEAFF. CDR3 coding DNA: TGCAGTGCTAAGGCGAGCACTGAAGCTTTCTTT.

This clonotype was seen a handful of times. The V call is TRBV10-3, the J call TRBJ2-7, with 15 bases identical to TRBD2. Per germline, CDR1 ENHRY and CDR2 SYGVKD. J gave up 0 bases and V 0 bases, and 3 bases lay outside the gene matches. CDR3 length: 18 residues. The CDR3 sequence is CAISESGLAGGFSYEQYF. The CDR3 DNA sequence: TGTGCCATCAGTGAGTCGGGACTAGCGGGAGGCTTCTCCTACGAGCAGTACTTC.

The V gene is TRBV20-1, the J gene TRBJ2-1; either TRBD1 or TRBD2 may supply D (5 bases each). The CDR3 is 16 residues long. Per the germline V gene, CDR1 is DFQATT and CDR2 is SNEGSKA (reference sequence). The V end was cut by 6 bases, the J end by 2 bases, with 20 bases between. CDR3 nucleotides: TGCAGTGCCGAGACCGGGACCGCTAATGCCTACAATGAGCAGTTCTTC. This sequence encodes CSAETGTANAYNEQFF.

For this clonotype: The missing conserved phenylalanine or tryptophan at the end of this CDR3 makes a read error likely. V and J are TRBV29-1 and TRBJ2-1, with D possibly being TRBD1 (6 bases). There are 14 residues in the CDR3. With 6 bases removed from V and 3 bases from J, the gap between germline ends came to 15 bases. Germline loops: CDR1 SQVTM, CDR2 ANQGSEA. CDR3 coding DNA: TGCAGCGTAGCCGAGGGGGTAATCTACAATGAGCAGTTCTCC. It specifies CSVAEGVIYNEQFS.

The J gene is TRBJ2-5, the V gene TRBV11-2; 7 bases map to TRBD1. After removal of 2 bases from V and 7 bases from J, the junction contained 16 bases not matched to a gene. The CDR3 contains 17 residues. CDR1 SGHAT and CDR2 FQNNGV come from the germline V gene. CDR3: CASSLTLGGDKVGTQYF. CDR3 DNA: TGTGCCAGCAGCTTAACGTTAGGGGGCGATAAGGTCGGGACCCAGTACTTC.

The V and J genes are TRBV7-2 and TRBJ2-5; 14 nucleotides align to TRBD2. Germline CDR1 SGHTA, CDR2 FQGNSA. The V gene end was trimmed by 5 bases and the J gene end by 3 bases; junction bases not matched to a gene: 8. The CDR3 is made up of 17 amino acids. The CDR3 coding sequence is TGTGCCAGCAGCCCGGGGACTAGCGGGAGAGGAGAAGAGACCCAGTACTTC. Amino acid sequence: CASSPGTSGRGEETQYF.

This clonotype was found once. The rearrangement uses TRBV6-2 or TRBV6-3 and TRBJ2-1, with 10 bases matching TRBD2. J lost 6 bases, V lost 4 bases, and 6 bases had no gene match. Germline CDR1 reads MNHEY; CDR2 reads SVGEGT. There are 15 residues in the CDR3. The CDR3 nucleotides read TGTGCCAGCAGTTCACTAGCGGGACAGCTCAATGAGCAGTTCTTC. Residues: CASSSLAGQLNEQFF.

In this sample, this clonotype turned up many times. This chain uses TRBV14 with TRBJ2-5; unclear D gene. From germline, CDR1 is SGHDN and CDR2 FVKESK. CDR3 length: 11 residues. Trimming took off 1 base at V and 7 bases at J, with 4 bases between the two ends. This CDR3 reads CASSQVRTQYF. DNA of the CDR3: TGTGCCAGCAGCCAAGTACGGACCCAGTACTTC.

This clonotype has a handful of counts. J is TRBJ1-5 and V is TRBV28; TRBD1 is a possible D gene (5 bases). Germline V gene data show CDR1 as MDHEN and CDR2 as SYDVKM. The V end lost 6 bases, the J end lost 3 bases, and 15 bases lay between the germline ends. The CDR3 runs 15 residues. DNA of the CDR3: TGTGCCAGCAGCTTTAACGGGGCGGTCAATCAGCCCCAGCATTTT. As protein: CASSFNGAVNQPQHF.

This clonotype was observed at least ten times. The chain is built from TRBV11-2 and TRBJ2-4; no firm D call. V was pared by 0 bases and J by 3 bases, with 9 bases between. This CDR3 spans 15 amino acids. Per germline, CDR1 SGHAT and CDR2 FQNNGV. CDR3 amino acids: CASSLEPDRKNIQYF. In DNA form, the CDR3 reads TGTGCCAGCAGCTTAGAACCAGACCGCAAAAACATTCAGTACTTC.

This clonotype was seen a handful of times. The V and J genes are TRBV24-1 and TRBJ2-1; 12 nucleotides agree with TRBD1. Trimming took 4 bases from V and 6 from J; bases not matched to a gene: 6. The length of the CDR3 is 16 residues. Looked up from germline, CDR1 is KGHDR and CDR2 is SFDVKD. The CDR3 loop reads CATSEAGTGGFNEQFF. DNA of the CDR3: TGTGCCACCAGTGAGGCCGGGACAGGGGGCTTCAATGAGCAGTTCTTC.

This clonotype was recorded many times. The rearrangement uses TRBV28 and TRBJ2-1, with D possibly being TRBD1 (6 bases). There are 15 residues in the CDR3. Deletions cut 6 bases from V and 1 base from J, with 13 bases between. CDR1 is MDHEN, CDR2 SYDVKM, per germline. The DNA of the CDR3 is TGTGCCAGCAGGCGTGACAGGCCATCCTACAATGAGCAGTTCTTC. The encoded protein is CASRRDRPSYNEQFF.

The J gene is TRBJ1-4, the V gene TRBV19, with D unresolved. CDR1 is LNHDA and CDR2 is SQIVND in the germline V gene (reference sequence). The CDR3 covers 12 residues. The V end lost 4 bases, the J end lost 6 bases, and 6 bases lay between the germline ends. The DNA of the CDR3 is TGTGCCAGTAGTACGGGGTATGAAAAACTGTTTTTT. This encodes CASSTGYEKLFF. Looking up the rest from reference TRBV19 and TRBJ1-4 gives the full variable domain: DGGITQSPKYLFRKEGQNVTLSCEQNLNHDAMYWYRQDPGQGLRLIYYSQIVNDFQKGDIAEGYSVSREKKESFPLTVTSAQKNPTAFYLCASSTGYEKLFFGSGTQLSVL.

CDR3 sequence (DNA): TGTGCCAGCAGCTTCGACAGGGCAGAGACCCAGTACTTC. This encodes CASSFDRAETQYF. V gene TRBV7-9 combines with J gene TRBJ2-5; 7 nucleotides line up with TRBD1. The V gene end was trimmed by 3 bases and the J gene end by 4 bases; junction bases not matched to a gene: 2. CDR3 size: 13 residues. Looked up from germline, CDR1 is SEHNR and CDR2 is FQNEAQ (reference sequence). The variable domain in full, with the rest retrieved from reference TRBV7-9 and TRBJ2-5, is DTGVSQNPRHKITKRGQNVTFRCDPISEHNRLYWYRQTLGQGPEFLTYFQNEAQLEKSRLLSDRFSAERPKGSFSTLEIQRTEQGDSAMYLCASSFDRAETQYFGPGTRLLVL.

This chain connects TRBV5-1 to TRBJ2-3; D possibly corresponds to TRBD2 (6 bases). The length of the CDR3 is 15 residues. The V end was cut by 2 bases, the J end by 2 bases, with 12 bases between. Per the germline V gene, CDR1 is SGHRS and CDR2 is YFSETQ. CDR3 nucleotides: TGCGCCAGCAGCTTCGGGACTGGGGACACAGATACGCAGTATTTT. It translates to CASSFGTGDTDTQYF. The full variable domain, its missing parts supplied by reference TRBV5-1 and TRBJ2-3, is KAGVTQTPRYLIKTRGQQVTLSCSPISGHRSVSWYQQTPGQGLQFLFEYFSETQRNKGNFPGRFSGRQFSNSRSEMNVSTLELGDSALYLCASSFGTGDTDTQYFGPGTRLTVL.

This chain joins TRBV4-3 and TRBJ2-4; the D is unclear. The CDR3 has 12 residues. Germline loops: CDR1 LGHNA, CDR2 YSLEER. Trimming cost V 3 bases and J 9 bases, with 9 bases left between them. The CDR3 DNA sequence: TGCGCCAGCAGCCAGGCGATGGGCATTCAGTACTTC. Residues: CASSQAMGIQYF.

The rearrangement links TRBV4-3 to TRBJ1-4, with 7 bases matching TRBD1. The germline CDR1 and CDR2 sequences are LGHNA and YSLEER. The CDR3 totals 15 residues. The ends lost 3 bases at V and 8 bases at J; junction bases unmatched: 9. The CDR3 spells CASSHNRQGREKLFF. CDR3 in DNA: TGCGCCAGCAGCCACAATAGACAGGGCCGGGAAAAACTGTTTTTT.

This clonotype has a handful of counts. The CDR3 sequence: CASSLSGALGQHF. In DNA form, the CDR3 reads TGTGCCAGCAGCTTGAGTGGGGCCTTGGGCCAGCATTTT. The chain has TRBV5-8 and TRBJ1-5; possibly TRBD1 for D (5 bases). Germline-derived CDR1 and CDR2 are SGHTS and YDEGEE. CDR3 length: 13 amino acids. Trimming stripped 1 base from V and 12 bases from J, with 14 bases between.

V is TRBV11-2 and J is TRBJ2-3; D gene ambiguous. V was trimmed by 9 bases and J by 0 bases, leaving 13 bases between them. Germline V gene lookup returns CDR1 SGHAT and CDR2 FQNNGV. The CDR3 covers 14 residues. Here the CDR3 DNA reads TGTGCCAGTTCCCTACGGCTTAGCACAGATACGCAGTATTTT. Amino acid sequence: CASSLRLSTDTQYF.